These 2 T cell receptor beta chains were all obtained from the same sample, sequenced in a study of regulatory T cells in long-lasting Graves disease. Arm-PCR with iRepertoire HTBI primers amplified the CDR3 regions for these TCR beta libraries. TCRdb fed the multiplex PCR reads into MiXCR, producing one record per CDR3 protein. The data hold approximately 560,000 distinct CDR3 sequences, with about 16% observed a single time. Indicated time point: newly diagnosed GD, antithyroid drugs for less than 3 months. The authors made the TCR library using RNA they extracted from PBMCs. The sample also formed part of further work on T cells in Graves' hyperthyroidism and ophthalmopathy.

The sequenced sample was peripheral blood mononuclear cells (PBMCs), obtained at new diagnosis, from a patient treated with antithyroid drugs. Receptors originate from a man younger than 30 with Graves disease.

This chain uses TRBV7-6 with TRBJ1-1; D not resolved. The CDR3 totals 13 residues. The V end lost 1 base, the J end lost 6 bases, and 9 bases lay between the germline ends. The germline gives CDR1 SGHVS, CDR2 FNYEAQ. CDR3 bases: TGTGCCAGCAGCTTAGAGTGGGGAGCTGAAGCTTTCTTT. Protein sequence: CASSLEWGAEAFF.

This chain links TRBV18 with TRBJ1-2; D is unresolved. V was trimmed by 2 bases and J by 1 base, leaving 11 bases between them. This CDR3 region has 15 residues. Germline loops: CDR1 KGHSH, CDR2 LQKENI. The CDR3 region is CASSPRSGYNYGYTF. For the CDR3, the DNA is TGTGCCAGCTCACCAAGATCGGGGTATAACTATGGCTACACCTTC.